The sequence of this T cell receptor beta chain was determined in a study of T cell changes during pregnancy in multiple sclerosis. From germline, CDR1 is SNHLY and CDR2 FYNNEI. This CDR3 is 13 amino acids long. V was clipped by 5 bases and J by 6 bases; unmatched bases: 6. Clones were sequenced by immunoSEQ multiplex PCR, and TCRdb holds only the in-frame ones, with some missing. Altogether around 35,000 clones are present, under 95% being singletons, with the ten largest covering around 0.48%. This sequence originates from a female donor with multiple sclerosis, enrolled in a pregnancy study. The sample in question was CD4+ T cells from peripheral blood mononuclear cells, obtained after pregnancy. V usage is TRBV2 and J usage is TRBJ1-2; 7 bases map to TRBD1. The CDR3 DNA reads as TGTGCCAGCAGTCTACAGGGGTACGATGGCTACACCTTC. Amino acids: CASSLQGYDGYTF.